The 10 T cell receptor beta chains in this list originate from one sample, sequenced in a study of T cells in Graves' hyperthyroidism and ophthalmopathy. RNA transcripts gave rise to amplified TCR beta CDR3 regions. HTBI primers were employed in a first-round RT-PCR of the TCR CDR3. TCRdb re-analysed the multiplex PCR reads in MiXCR, keeping a single row per CDR3 protein. Of about 720,000 distinct CDR3 sequences detected, less than 20% appear once; the ten largest clones hold roughly 8%. The specimen sequenced was blood. The receptors originated from a man aged 18 to 29 with Graves' hyperthyroidism.

This clonotype has only a few counts. The V gene is TRBV5-1, the J gene TRBJ2-5, with TRBD2 identical over 9 bases. This CDR3 contains 16 residues. V shed 4 bases, J shed 5 bases, and the junction held 12 bases outside the gene matches. The germline gives CDR1 SGHRS, CDR2 YFSETQ. The CDR3 region has the DNA TGCGCCAGCAGCCCCACCGCTAGCGGGACGATGGAGACCCAGTACTTC. As protein: CASSPTASGTMETQYF.

J is TRBJ2-2 and V is TRBV9, with a weak D call TRBD2 (6 bases). Trimming removed 4 bases at V and 3 bases at J, with 13 bases between. The germline gives CDR1 SGDLS, CDR2 YYNGEE. This CDR3 has 15 residues. CDR3: CASSTMRDYTGELFF. CDR3 nucleotides: TGTGCCAGCAGCACTATGCGGGATTACACCGGGGAGCTGTTTTTT.

Many counts were recorded for this clonotype. The chain has TRBV7-8 and TRBJ2-1; 7 nucleotides match TRBD2. The J segment lost 2 bases and the V segment lost 5 bases, leaving 3 bases of the junction unmatched. The CDR3 loop spans 14 amino acids. Germline V gene sequence: CDR1 SGHVS, CDR2 FQNEAQ. CDR3 loop: CASSQRGPYNEQFF. CDR3 sequence (DNA): TGTGCCAGCAGCCAGCGGGGTCCCTACAATGAGCAGTTCTTC.

This clonotype showed up just a few times. This rearrangement joins TRBV7-8 to TRBJ1-4; D gene ambiguous. V lost 1 base and J 3 bases, leaving 9 bases between the germline ends. The germline CDR1 and CDR2 sequences are SGHVS and FQNEAQ. CDR3 length: 15 amino acids. CDR3 DNA sequence: TGTGCCAGCAGCTTAGGACGAGTGGCTAATGAAAAACTGTTTTTT. The encoded protein is CASSLGRVANEKLFF.

This sequence joins TRBV4-1 and TRBJ2-7; 8 positions match TRBD2. V lost 3 bases, J lost 0 bases, and 4 bases stayed unmatched. CDR3 length equals 15 residues. CDR1 is MGHRA, CDR2 YSYEKL, per germline. This CDR3 is CASSHGTRGSYEQYF. CDR3 DNA: TGCGCCAGCAGCCACGGGACTAGGGGCTCCTACGAGCAGTACTTC.

In this sample, this clonotype turned up many times. This chain uses TRBV4-1 with TRBJ1-2; D is undetermined. Germline CDR1 and CDR2: MGHRA and YSYEKL. The CDR3 has 15 residues. The ends were cut back, 2 bases at V and 0 bases at J, with 10 bases in the middle. The CDR3 DNA reads TGCGCCAGCAGCCAACGTGGCAGCTCTAACTATGGCTACACCTTC. This sequence encodes CASSQRGSSNYGYTF.

The rearrangement links TRBV9 to TRBJ2-5, with TRBD2 matching 10 bases. The CDR3 runs to 15 residues. The V gene's germline CDR1 is SGDLS and CDR2 YYNGEE. After removal of 3 bases from V and 5 bases from J, the junction contained 7 bases not matched to a gene. CDR3 loop: CASSEGLAGVETQYF. The CDR3 DNA reads TGTGCCAGCAGCGAAGGCCTAGCGGGAGTGGAGACCCAGTACTTC.

This clonotype was counted ten times or more. V gene TRBV6-1 combines with J gene TRBJ2-3; 10 nucleotides agree with TRBD2. Germline V gene sequence: CDR1 MNHNS, CDR2 SASEGT. With V trimmed by 8 bases and J by 5 bases, 7 bases remained unmatched. The CDR3 covers 14 residues. The CDR3 DNA sequence: TGTGCCAGCCGGCTAGCGGGAGCTGAAGATACGCAGTATTTT. This sequence encodes CASRLAGAEDTQYF.

This chain links TRBV5-1 with TRBJ2-6; D is ambiguous. CDR1 is SGHRS and CDR2 is YFSETQ in the germline V gene. The CDR3 consists of 16 residues. Trimming left V 0 bases short and J 0 bases short, with 7 bases between. CDR3 nucleotide sequence: TGCGCCAGCAGCTTGGGGGTTAGCTCTGGGGCCAACGTCCTGACTTTC. It yields the protein CASSLGVSSGANVLTF.

This chain connects TRBV6-4 to TRBJ2-1; D not certain. Germline assignment: CDR1 MRHNA and CDR2 SNTAGT. The CDR3 is made up of 13 amino acids. Trimming removed 6 bases at V and 5 bases at J, with 11 bases between. CDR3 coding DNA: TGTGCCAGCAGCACCACTGCTAACAATGAGCAGTTCTTC. This translates into CASSTTANNEQFF.